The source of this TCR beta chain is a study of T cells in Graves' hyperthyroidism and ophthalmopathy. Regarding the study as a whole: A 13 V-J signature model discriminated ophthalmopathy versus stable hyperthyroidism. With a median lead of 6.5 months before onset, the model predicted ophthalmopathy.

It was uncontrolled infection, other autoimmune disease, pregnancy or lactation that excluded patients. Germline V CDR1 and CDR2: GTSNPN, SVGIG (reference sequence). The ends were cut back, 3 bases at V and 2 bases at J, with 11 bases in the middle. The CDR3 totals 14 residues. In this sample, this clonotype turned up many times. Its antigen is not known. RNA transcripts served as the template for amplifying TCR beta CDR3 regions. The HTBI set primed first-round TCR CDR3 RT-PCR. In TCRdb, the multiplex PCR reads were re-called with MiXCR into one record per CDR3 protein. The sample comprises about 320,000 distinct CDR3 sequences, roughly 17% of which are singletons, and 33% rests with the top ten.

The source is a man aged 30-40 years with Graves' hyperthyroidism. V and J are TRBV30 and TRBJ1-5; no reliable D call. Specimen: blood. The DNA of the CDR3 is TGTGCCTGGAGCCGACTGACTGGCAATCAGCCCCAGCATTTT. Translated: CAWSRLTGNQPQHF.